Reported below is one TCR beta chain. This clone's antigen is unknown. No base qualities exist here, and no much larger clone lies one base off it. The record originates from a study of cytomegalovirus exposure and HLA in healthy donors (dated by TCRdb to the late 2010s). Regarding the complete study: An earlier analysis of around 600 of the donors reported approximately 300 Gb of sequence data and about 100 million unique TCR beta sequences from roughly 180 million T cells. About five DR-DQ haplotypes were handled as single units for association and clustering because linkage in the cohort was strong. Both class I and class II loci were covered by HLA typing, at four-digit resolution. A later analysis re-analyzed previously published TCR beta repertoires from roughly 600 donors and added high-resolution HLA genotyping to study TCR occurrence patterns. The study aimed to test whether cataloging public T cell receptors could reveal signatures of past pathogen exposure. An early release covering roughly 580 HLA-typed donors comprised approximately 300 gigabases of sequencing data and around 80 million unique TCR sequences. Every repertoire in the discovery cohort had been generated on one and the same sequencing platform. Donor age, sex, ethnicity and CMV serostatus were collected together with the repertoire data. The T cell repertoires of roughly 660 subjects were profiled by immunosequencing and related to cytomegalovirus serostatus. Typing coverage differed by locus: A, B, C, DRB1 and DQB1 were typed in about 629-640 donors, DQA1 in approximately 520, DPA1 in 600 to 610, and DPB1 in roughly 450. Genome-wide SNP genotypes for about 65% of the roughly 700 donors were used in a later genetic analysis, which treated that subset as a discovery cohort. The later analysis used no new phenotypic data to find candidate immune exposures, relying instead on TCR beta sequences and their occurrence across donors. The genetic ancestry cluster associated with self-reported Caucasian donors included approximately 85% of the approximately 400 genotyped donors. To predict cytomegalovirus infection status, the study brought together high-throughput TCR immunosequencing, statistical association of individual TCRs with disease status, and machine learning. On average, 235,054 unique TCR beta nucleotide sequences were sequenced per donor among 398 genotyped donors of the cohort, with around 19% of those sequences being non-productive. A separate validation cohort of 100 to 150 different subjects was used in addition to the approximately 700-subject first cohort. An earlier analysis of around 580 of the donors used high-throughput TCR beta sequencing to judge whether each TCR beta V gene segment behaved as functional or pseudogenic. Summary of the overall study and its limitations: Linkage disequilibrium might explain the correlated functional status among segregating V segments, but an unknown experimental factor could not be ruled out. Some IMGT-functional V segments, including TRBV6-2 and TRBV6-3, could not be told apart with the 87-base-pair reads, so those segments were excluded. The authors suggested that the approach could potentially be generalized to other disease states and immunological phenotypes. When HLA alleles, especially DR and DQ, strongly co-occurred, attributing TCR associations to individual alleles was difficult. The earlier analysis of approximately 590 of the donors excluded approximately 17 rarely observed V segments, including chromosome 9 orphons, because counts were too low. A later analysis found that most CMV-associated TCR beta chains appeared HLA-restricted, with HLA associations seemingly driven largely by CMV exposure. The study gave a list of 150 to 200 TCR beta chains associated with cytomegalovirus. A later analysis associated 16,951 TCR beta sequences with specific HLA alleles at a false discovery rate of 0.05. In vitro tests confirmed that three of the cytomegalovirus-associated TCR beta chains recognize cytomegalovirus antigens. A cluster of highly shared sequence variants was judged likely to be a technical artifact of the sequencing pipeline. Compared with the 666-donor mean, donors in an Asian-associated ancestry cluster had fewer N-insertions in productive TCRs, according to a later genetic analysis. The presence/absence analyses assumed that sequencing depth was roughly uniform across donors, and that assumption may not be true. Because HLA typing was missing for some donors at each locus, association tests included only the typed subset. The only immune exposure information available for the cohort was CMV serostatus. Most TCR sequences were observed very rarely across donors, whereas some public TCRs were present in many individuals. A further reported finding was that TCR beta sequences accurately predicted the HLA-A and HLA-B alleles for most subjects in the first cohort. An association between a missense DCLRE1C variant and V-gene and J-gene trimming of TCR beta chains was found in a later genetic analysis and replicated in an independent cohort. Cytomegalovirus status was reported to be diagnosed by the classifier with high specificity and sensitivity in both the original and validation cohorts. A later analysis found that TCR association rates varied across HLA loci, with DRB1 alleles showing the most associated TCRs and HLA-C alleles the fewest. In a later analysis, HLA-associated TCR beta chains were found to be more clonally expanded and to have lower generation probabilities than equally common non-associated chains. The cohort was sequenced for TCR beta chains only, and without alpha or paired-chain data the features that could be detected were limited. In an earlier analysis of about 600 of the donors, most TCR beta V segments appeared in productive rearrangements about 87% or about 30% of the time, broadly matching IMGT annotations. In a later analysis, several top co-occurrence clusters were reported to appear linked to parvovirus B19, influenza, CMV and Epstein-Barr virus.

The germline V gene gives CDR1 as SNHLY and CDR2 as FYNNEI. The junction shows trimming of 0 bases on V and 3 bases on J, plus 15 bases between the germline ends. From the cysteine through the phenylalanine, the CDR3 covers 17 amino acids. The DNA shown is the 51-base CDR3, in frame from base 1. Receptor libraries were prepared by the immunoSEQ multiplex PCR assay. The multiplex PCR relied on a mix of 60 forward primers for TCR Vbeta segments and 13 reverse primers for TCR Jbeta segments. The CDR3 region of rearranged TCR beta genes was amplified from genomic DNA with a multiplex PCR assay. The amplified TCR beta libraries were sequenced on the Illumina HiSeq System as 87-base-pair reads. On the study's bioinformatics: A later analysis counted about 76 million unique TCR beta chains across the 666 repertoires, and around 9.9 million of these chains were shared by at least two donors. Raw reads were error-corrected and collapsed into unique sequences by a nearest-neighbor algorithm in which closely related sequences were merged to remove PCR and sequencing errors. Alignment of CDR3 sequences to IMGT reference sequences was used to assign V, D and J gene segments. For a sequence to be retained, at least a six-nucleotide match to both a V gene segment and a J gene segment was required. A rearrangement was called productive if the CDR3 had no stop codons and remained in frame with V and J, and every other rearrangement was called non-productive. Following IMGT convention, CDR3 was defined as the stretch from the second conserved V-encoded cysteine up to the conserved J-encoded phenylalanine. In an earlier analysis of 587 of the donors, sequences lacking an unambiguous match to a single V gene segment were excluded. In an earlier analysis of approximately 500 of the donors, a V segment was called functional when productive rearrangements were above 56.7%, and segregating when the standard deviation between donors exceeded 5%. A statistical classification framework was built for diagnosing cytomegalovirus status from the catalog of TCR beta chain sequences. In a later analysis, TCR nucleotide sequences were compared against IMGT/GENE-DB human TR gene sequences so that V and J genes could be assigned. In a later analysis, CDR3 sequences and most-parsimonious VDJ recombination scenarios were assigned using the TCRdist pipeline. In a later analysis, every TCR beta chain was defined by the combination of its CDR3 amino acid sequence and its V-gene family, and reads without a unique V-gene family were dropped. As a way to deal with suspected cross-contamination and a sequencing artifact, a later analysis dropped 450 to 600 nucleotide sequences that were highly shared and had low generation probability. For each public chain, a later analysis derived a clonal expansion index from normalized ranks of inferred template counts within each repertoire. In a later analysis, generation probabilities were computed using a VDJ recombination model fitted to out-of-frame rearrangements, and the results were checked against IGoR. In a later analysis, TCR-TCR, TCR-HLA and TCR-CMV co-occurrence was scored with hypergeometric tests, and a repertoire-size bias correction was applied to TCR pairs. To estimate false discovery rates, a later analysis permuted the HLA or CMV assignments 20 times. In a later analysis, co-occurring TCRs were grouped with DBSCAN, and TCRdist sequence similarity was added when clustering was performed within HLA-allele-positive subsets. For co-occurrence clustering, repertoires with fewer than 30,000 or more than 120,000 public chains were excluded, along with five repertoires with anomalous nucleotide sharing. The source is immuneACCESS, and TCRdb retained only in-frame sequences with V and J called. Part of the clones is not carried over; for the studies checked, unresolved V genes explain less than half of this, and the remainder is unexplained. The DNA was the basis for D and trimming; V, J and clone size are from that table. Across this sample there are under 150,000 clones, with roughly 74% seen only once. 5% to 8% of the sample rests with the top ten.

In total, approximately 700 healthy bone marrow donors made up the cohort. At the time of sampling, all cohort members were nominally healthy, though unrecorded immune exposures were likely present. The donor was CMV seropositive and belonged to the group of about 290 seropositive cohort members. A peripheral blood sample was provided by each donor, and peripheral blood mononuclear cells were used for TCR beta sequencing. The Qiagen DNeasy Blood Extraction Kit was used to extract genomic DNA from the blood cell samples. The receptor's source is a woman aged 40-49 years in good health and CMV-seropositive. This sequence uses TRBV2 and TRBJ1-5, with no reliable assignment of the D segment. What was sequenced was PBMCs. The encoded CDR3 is CASSEAGSGLLNQPQHF. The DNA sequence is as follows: TGTGCCAGCAGTGAAGCAGGTTCAGGCCTGCTCAATCAGCCCCAGCATTTT.